The present TCR beta chain was sequenced within a study of vaccination effects on CD4 cells after COVID-19. Unmatched junction bases numbered 1, after V lost 3 bases and J lost 3 bases. Germline V gene sequence: CDR1 SGHVS, CDR2 FNYEAQ. CDR3 length: 15 residues. The study, taken as a whole, reports: Late post-vaccination samples showed marked contraction of infection- and vaccine-induced clones.

On this clone itself: Its antigen is unknown.

Repertoires were generated with immunoSEQ multiplex PCR, while TCRdb's copy carries only in-frame clones and drops some. The table shows about 66,000 clones, with approximately 78% occurring only once. Cells that had been cultured for approximately ten days were the source of isolated CD4+ T cells. The receptor was isolated from a human donor who had a prior SARS-CoV-2 infection. The chain carries TRBV7-6 and TRBJ2-1, with 11 nucleotides matching TRBD2. Sample: CD4+ T cells from PBMCs cultured without peptide, taken before COVID-19 vaccination. The CDR3 region is CASSLGLADYNEQFF. CDR3 sequence (DNA): TGTGCCAGCAGCTTGGGACTAGCGGACTACAATGAGCAGTTCTTC.